The rows below give T cell receptor beta chains drawn from one sample of a study of Ad26.COV2.S vaccination and SARS-CoV-2 variants. Profiling relied on immunoSEQ multiplex PCR, and the TCRdb table lists in-frame clones only, not all of them. The table shows more than 250,000 clones, with 70% to 90% occurring only once. This specimen consisted of peripheral blood, obtained in a trial of Ad26.COV2.S vaccine versus placebo. All receptors derive from a person between 18 and 65 years old who received the Ad26.COV2.S COVID-19 vaccine or a placebo. CDR3s include the opening cysteine and the closing phenylalanine or tryptophan. A D gene is named only where the DNA matches it firmly. Not all rows give a size; the values are once, few, many and, for expanded clones, a class.

v_call: TRBV4-3
cdr3_length: 14
d_call: -
clone_size: -
j_call: TRBJ1-2
cdr3_aa: CASSQDGGIYGYTF
cdr3_nt: TGCGCCAGCAGCCAAGATGGCGGGATCTATGGCTACACCTTC

v_call: TRBV6-1
cdr3_length: 14
d_call: TRBD1
clone_size: -
j_call: TRBJ2-4
cdr3_aa: CASSEETGGDIQYF
cdr3_nt: TGTGCCAGCAGTGAAGAGACAGGGGGGGACATTCAGTACTTC

v_call: TRBV6-5
cdr3_length: 13
d_call: TRBD1
clone_size: few
j_call: TRBJ1-5
cdr3_aa: CATRQGLNQPQHF
cdr3_nt: TGTGCCACCCGACAGGGCTTAAATCAGCCCCAGCATTTT

v_call: TRBV5-1
cdr3_length: 15
d_call: -
clone_size: -
j_call: TRBJ2-7
cdr3_aa: CASSLRGGATYEQYF
cdr3_nt: TGCGCCAGCAGCTTGCGGGGCGGGGCGACCTACGAGCAGTACTTC

v_call: TRBV6-6
cdr3_length: 20
d_call: TRBD2
clone_size: few
j_call: TRBJ2-3
cdr3_aa: CASSRIPLTTSGSSTDTQYF
cdr3_nt: TGTGCCAGCAGTCGAATCCCTCTGACGACTAGCGGATCTAGCACAGATACGCAGTATTTT

v_call: TRBV6-2/TRBV6-3
cdr3_length: 13
d_call: -
clone_size: -
j_call: TRBJ2-2
cdr3_aa: CASSYRATGELFF
cdr3_nt: TGTGCCAGCAGTTACAGAGCCACCGGGGAGCTGTTTTTT

v_call: TRBV5-4
cdr3_length: 12
d_call: -
clone_size: -
j_call: TRBJ1-1
cdr3_aa: CASSFWGTEAFF
cdr3_nt: TGTGCCAGCAGCTTTTGGGGCACTGAAGCTTTCTTT

v_call: TRBV5-1
cdr3_length: 13
d_call: -
clone_size: few
j_call: TRBJ1-1
cdr3_aa: CASSLIPEDEAFF
cdr3_nt: TGCGCCAGCAGCTTGATCCCTGAGGATGAAGCTTTCTTT

v_call: TRBV3-1/TRBV3-2
cdr3_length: 17
d_call: -
clone_size: once
j_call: TRBJ1-3
cdr3_aa: CASSPRFGAASGNTIYF
cdr3_nt: TGTGCCAGCAGCCCCCGTTTCGGGGCAGCCTCTGGAAACACCATATATTTT

v_call: TRBV2
cdr3_length: 13
d_call: -
clone_size: -
j_call: TRBJ1-2
cdr3_aa: CASTTGPRDGYTF
cdr3_nt: TGTGCCAGCACTACCGGGCCCCGGGACGGCTACACCTTC

v_call: TRBV6-1
cdr3_length: 16
d_call: TRBD2
clone_size: -
j_call: TRBJ2-1
cdr3_aa: CASSGLAGGPYNEQFF
cdr3_nt: TGTGCCAGCAGTGGTCTAGCGGGAGGCCCCTACAATGAGCAGTTCTTC

v_call: TRBV30
cdr3_length: 16
d_call: TRBD1
clone_size: -
j_call: TRBJ1-1
cdr3_aa: CAWTIQGLATFTEAFF
cdr3_nt: TGTGCCTGGACGATACAGGGGCTGGCGACTTTCACTGAAGCTTTCTTT

v_call: TRBV7-8
cdr3_length: 18
d_call: TRBD1
clone_size: -
j_call: TRBJ2-6
cdr3_aa: CASSLRDRVMSGANVLTF
cdr3_nt: TGTGCCAGCAGCTTGAGGGACAGGGTAATGTCTGGGGCCAACGTCCTGACTTTC

v_call: TRBV5-1
cdr3_length: 14
d_call: -
clone_size: -
j_call: TRBJ1-1
cdr3_aa: CASSFGVPNTEAFF
cdr3_nt: TGCGCCAGCAGCTTTGGGGTTCCGAACACTGAAGCTTTCTTT

v_call: TRBV29-1
cdr3_length: 16
d_call: -
clone_size: -
j_call: TRBJ2-6
cdr3_aa: CSGTQGPFSGANVLTF
cdr3_nt: TGCAGCGGGACACAGGGACCCTTCTCTGGGGCCAACGTCCTGACTTTC

v_call: TRBV18
cdr3_length: 15
d_call: TRBD1
clone_size: -
j_call: TRBJ1-4
cdr3_aa: CASSPNLDRGEKLFF
cdr3_nt: TGTGCCAGCTCACCAAACTTGGACAGGGGCGAAAAACTGTTTTTT

v_call: TRBV19
cdr3_length: 12
d_call: -
clone_size: -
j_call: TRBJ1-2
cdr3_aa: CASSTLNYGYTF
cdr3_nt: TGTGCCAGTAGCACTCTTAACTATGGCTACACCTTC

v_call: TRBV30
cdr3_length: 17
d_call: TRBD1
clone_size: few
j_call: TRBJ1-1
cdr3_aa: CAWRRHMGTGVISEAFF
cdr3_nt: TGTGCCTGGAGGAGACATATGGGGACAGGGGTCATCTCTGAAGCTTTCTTT

v_call: TRBV2
cdr3_length: 15
d_call: TRBD2
clone_size: -
j_call: TRBJ2-3
cdr3_aa: CASSGTSGGSGAQYF
cdr3_nt: TGTGCCAGCAGTGGGACTAGCGGGGGCTCGGGAGCGCAGTATTTT

v_call: TRBV18
cdr3_length: 18
d_call: TRBD2
clone_size: -
j_call: TRBJ2-2
cdr3_aa: CASYQGLAGGGNTGELFF
cdr3_nt: TGTGCCAGCTACCAGGGACTAGCGGGAGGCGGCAACACCGGGGAGCTGTTTTTT

v_call: TRBV2
cdr3_length: 15
d_call: -
clone_size: -
j_call: TRBJ1-5
cdr3_aa: CASSETGRGGQPQHF
cdr3_nt: TGTGCCAGCAGTGAAACGGGCAGGGGAGGTCAGCCCCAGCATTTT

v_call: TRBV4-1
cdr3_length: 16
d_call: -
clone_size: -
j_call: TRBJ2-5
cdr3_aa: CASSQDERLTQETQYF
cdr3_nt: TGCGCCAGCAGCCAAGATGAGCGGCTTACCCAAGAGACCCAGTACTTC

v_call: TRBV7-2
cdr3_length: 14
d_call: -
clone_size: -
j_call: TRBJ2-3
cdr3_aa: CASTSTRDTDTQYF
cdr3_nt: TGTGCCAGCACCTCAACACGAGACACAGATACGCAGTATTTT

v_call: TRBV2
cdr3_length: 12
d_call: -
clone_size: -
j_call: TRBJ1-6
cdr3_aa: CASKTENSPLHF
cdr3_nt: TGTGCCAGCAAGACCGAGAATTCACCCCTCCACTTT

v_call: TRBV15
cdr3_length: 15
d_call: TRBD2
clone_size: -
j_call: TRBJ2-1
cdr3_aa: CATSRERGGAYEQFF
cdr3_nt: TGTGCCACCAGCAGAGAACGCGGGGGGGCATATGAGCAGTTCTTC

v_call: TRBV5-1
cdr3_length: 16
d_call: -
clone_size: -
j_call: TRBJ2-2
cdr3_aa: CASSLVDGEGTGELFF
cdr3_nt: TGCGCCAGCAGCTTGGTGGACGGCGAGGGCACCGGGGAGCTGTTTTTT

v_call: TRBV7-2
cdr3_length: 16
d_call: -
clone_size: -
j_call: TRBJ1-2
cdr3_aa: CASSLVMARTANGYTF
cdr3_nt: TGTGCCAGCAGCTTAGTGATGGCGCGGACAGCTAATGGCTACACCTTC

v_call: TRBV21-1
cdr3_length: 15
d_call: -
clone_size: -
j_call: TRBJ2-3
cdr3_aa: CASSRRQGAIDTQYF
cdr3_nt: TGTGCCAGCAGCAGACGACAGGGGGCCATAGATACGCAGTATTTT

v_call: TRBV10-3
cdr3_length: 15
d_call: TRBD1
clone_size: -
j_call: TRBJ2-7
cdr3_aa: CASRGGQGSSYEQYF
cdr3_nt: TGTGCGTCCAGGGGGGGACAGGGAAGCTCCTACGAGCAGTACTTC

v_call: TRBV5-8
cdr3_length: 15
d_call: -
clone_size: -
j_call: TRBJ1-1
cdr3_aa: CASSLGGFKNTEAFF
cdr3_nt: TGTGCCAGCAGCTTGGGCGGGTTCAAGAACACTGAAGCTTTCTTT

v_call: TRBV10-1
cdr3_length: 13
d_call: -
clone_size: -
j_call: TRBJ1-5
cdr3_aa: CASSEWGGQPQHF
cdr3_nt: TGCGCCAGCAGTGAATGGGGTGGTCAGCCCCAGCATTTT

v_call: TRBV2
cdr3_length: 15
d_call: -
clone_size: -
j_call: TRBJ2-1
cdr3_aa: CASSEAGVRYNEQFF
cdr3_nt: TGTGCCAGCAGTGAAGCGGGGGTCCGCTACAATGAGCAGTTCTTC

v_call: TRBV19
cdr3_length: 12
d_call: -
clone_size: -
j_call: TRBJ1-5
cdr3_aa: CASSIVEGAQHF
cdr3_nt: TGTGCCAGTAGTATCGTGGAAGGGGCCCAGCATTTT

v_call: TRBV18
cdr3_length: 13
d_call: -
clone_size: -
j_call: TRBJ2-1
cdr3_aa: CASSPPGSLEQFF
cdr3_nt: TGTGCCAGCTCACCACCGGGTTCGTTGGAGCAGTTCTTC

v_call: TRBV9
cdr3_length: 14
d_call: -
clone_size: -
j_call: TRBJ1-2
cdr3_aa: CASSVATRANGYTF
cdr3_nt: TGTGCCAGCAGCGTAGCTACCAGGGCTAATGGCTACACCTTC

v_call: TRBV27
cdr3_length: 14
d_call: -
clone_size: -
j_call: TRBJ2-5
cdr3_aa: CAARGRGGGETQYF
cdr3_nt: TGTGCCGCCAGGGGGCGCGGGGGTGGAGAGACCCAGTACTTC

v_call: TRBV5-3
cdr3_length: 11
d_call: -
clone_size: -
j_call: TRBJ1-5
cdr3_aa: CARIEDQPQHF
cdr3_nt: TGTGCCAGAATAGAGGATCAGCCCCAGCATTTT

v_call: TRBV18
cdr3_length: 15
d_call: TRBD1
clone_size: -
j_call: TRBJ2-3
cdr3_aa: CASSLTGGHTDTQYF
cdr3_nt: TGTGCCAGCTCACTGACAGGGGGCCACACAGATACGCAGTATTTT

v_call: TRBV29-1
cdr3_length: 14
d_call: -
clone_size: -
j_call: TRBJ2-7
cdr3_aa: CSVARTTDPYEQYF
cdr3_nt: TGCAGCGTTGCCAGGACTACCGACCCCTACGAGCAGTACTTC

v_call: TRBV7-9
cdr3_length: 17
d_call: TRBD2
clone_size: -
j_call: TRBJ2-3
cdr3_aa: CASSPGLAGGPTDTQYF
cdr3_nt: TGTGCCAGCAGCCCTGGACTAGCGGGAGGGCCAACAGATACGCAGTATTTT

v_call: TRBV5-8
cdr3_length: 13
d_call: -
clone_size: -
j_call: TRBJ2-7
cdr3_aa: CASSRVIRYEQYF
cdr3_nt: TGTGCCAGCAGTCGGGTCATCCGGTACGAGCAGTACTTC

v_call: TRBV6-5
cdr3_length: 15
d_call: TRBD1
clone_size: -
j_call: TRBJ2-7
cdr3_aa: CASSFSSGQGYEQYF
cdr3_nt: TGTGCCAGCAGCTTCTCGTCGGGACAGGGCTACGAGCAGTACTTC

v_call: TRBV4-1
cdr3_length: 17
d_call: TRBD2
clone_size: -
j_call: TRBJ2-7
cdr3_aa: CASSQFQAGGSNYEQYF
cdr3_nt: TGCGCCAGCAGCCAATTTCAAGCGGGAGGGTCGAACTACGAGCAGTACTTC

v_call: TRBV7-6
cdr3_length: 17
d_call: TRBD2
clone_size: -
j_call: TRBJ2-7
cdr3_aa: CASSPFSSGARSYEQYF
cdr3_nt: TGTGCCAGCAGCCCCTTTTCTAGCGGGGCCCGCTCCTACGAGCAGTACTTC

v_call: TRBV5-1
cdr3_length: 15
d_call: -
clone_size: once
j_call: TRBJ2-1
cdr3_aa: CASSLRTTVINEQFF
cdr3_nt: TGCGCCAGCAGCTTAAGGACAACTGTAATCAATGAGCAGTTCTTC

v_call: TRBV5-1
cdr3_length: 12
d_call: -
clone_size: -
j_call: TRBJ2-7
cdr3_aa: CASRDTNYEQYF
cdr3_nt: TGCGCCAGCAGGGACACAAACTACGAGCAGTACTTC

v_call: TRBV30
cdr3_length: 13
d_call: -
clone_size: -
j_call: TRBJ1-1
cdr3_aa: CAWSVRLDTEAFF
cdr3_nt: TGTGCCTGGAGTGTAAGGCTGGACACTGAAGCTTTCTTT

v_call: TRBV13
cdr3_length: 18
d_call: TRBD2
clone_size: -
j_call: TRBJ2-1
cdr3_aa: CASSLLLAGDERDNEQFF
cdr3_nt: TGTGCCAGCAGCTTATTACTAGCGGGAGACGAAAGGGACAATGAGCAGTTCTTC

v_call: TRBV12-5
cdr3_length: 14
d_call: -
clone_size: -
j_call: TRBJ2-1
cdr3_aa: CASGLVIASNEQFF
cdr3_nt: TGTGCTAGTGGTTTGGTAATCGCGTCCAATGAGCAGTTCTTC

v_call: TRBV9
cdr3_length: 15
d_call: TRBD1
clone_size: -
j_call: TRBJ2-2
cdr3_aa: CASSPGQPGTGELFF
cdr3_nt: TGTGCCAGCAGCCCGGGACAGCCTGGCACCGGGGAGCTGTTTTTT

v_call: TRBV7-9
cdr3_length: 13
d_call: -
clone_size: -
j_call: TRBJ2-3
cdr3_aa: CASSPDFPDTQYF
cdr3_nt: TGTGCCAGCAGCCCGGACTTCCCAGATACGCAGTATTTT

v_call: TRBV4-2
cdr3_length: 15
d_call: -
clone_size: -
j_call: TRBJ1-1
cdr3_aa: CASSPKEPMNTEAFF
cdr3_nt: TGTGCCAGCAGCCCCAAGGAACCAATGAACACTGAAGCTTTCTTT

v_call: TRBV23-1
cdr3_length: 17
d_call: -
clone_size: -
j_call: TRBJ2-4
cdr3_aa: CASSQERLTLAKNIQYF
cdr3_nt: TGCGCCAGCAGTCAAGAAAGACTGACTCTAGCCAAAAACATTCAGTACTTC

v_call: TRBV4-2
cdr3_length: 15
d_call: -
clone_size: -
j_call: TRBJ2-2
cdr3_aa: CASSQNTLNTGELFF
cdr3_nt: TGTGCCAGCAGCCAAAATACCCTGAACACCGGGGAGCTGTTTTTT

v_call: TRBV4-3
cdr3_length: 16
d_call: TRBD1
clone_size: -
j_call: TRBJ1-3
cdr3_aa: CASSRRTGGLENTIYF
cdr3_nt: TGCGCCAGCAGCCGCCGGACAGGGGGATTGGAAAACACCATATATTTT

v_call: TRBV7-9
cdr3_length: 13
d_call: -
clone_size: once
j_call: TRBJ2-5
cdr3_aa: CASSSVVFETQYF
cdr3_nt: TGTGCCAGCAGTTCCGTTGTGTTTGAGACCCAGTACTTC

v_call: TRBV30
cdr3_length: 13
d_call: -
clone_size: -
j_call: TRBJ1-2
cdr3_aa: CAWHPGTLRGYTF
cdr3_nt: TGTGCCTGGCACCCAGGGACTCTTCGTGGCTACACCTTC

v_call: TRBV7-9
cdr3_length: 14
d_call: -
clone_size: -
j_call: TRBJ2-1
cdr3_aa: CASSLALLYNEQFF
cdr3_nt: TGTGCCAGCAGCTTAGCGTTACTTTACAATGAGCAGTTCTTC

v_call: TRBV2
cdr3_length: 10
d_call: -
clone_size: -
j_call: TRBJ1-1
cdr3_aa: CASTLIEAFF
cdr3_nt: TGTGCCAGCACCTTGATTGAAGCTTTCTTT